This T cell receptor beta chain came from a study of beta chain features in type 1 diabetes (dated by TCRdb to the late 2010s). Concerning the study at large: Mean age, gender distribution, total cell number and subset yield did not differ between patients and healthy donors. A total of around 110,000,000 sorted cells were examined across all samples, and RNA yield correlated strongly with the number of cells per subset. Whereas all 30 or so donors provided naive and central memory subsets, regulatory and stem cell-like memory subsets were isolated from just 8 patients and about 8 healthy donors. In the study, TCRB repertoires of sorted circulating CD4+ T cell subsets from recently diagnosed type 1 diabetes patients were compared with those of matched healthy donors.

This clone was seen a few times. No cognate antigen has been identified for it. No base quality information exists; no much larger clone differs at one position. Summary of the overall study and its limitations: HLA sub-analyses involved small numbers of individuals, so any influence of HLA type on TCRB rearrangement remained unresolved. Because cDNA rather than genomic DNA was sequenced, highly expressing activated cells could have been over-represented, although no difference in activation and CD3 levels was found between groups. A moderate but significant shortening of TCRB CDR3 length was observed in type 1 diabetes patients in all four CD4+ subsets. PCR may preferentially amplify shorter templates, but because patient and control samples were amplified and corrected together, any resulting skew would affect both groups equally. Naive, central memory and regulatory TCRB repertoires appeared to be more similar among patients than among healthy donors. At VDJ recombination sites, type 1 diabetes patients had fewer insertions and more deleted nucleotides, which implies abnormalities in thymic rearrangement.

The entire amount of isolated RNA was reverse transcribed using the High Capacity cDNA Reverse Transcription Kit, so the sequenced TCRB transcripts were expressed ones. Deep immunoSEQ sequencing was applied to naive, central memory and regulatory T cell samples, giving an average of approximately 4 million total reads per sample. Sorted cells were lysed in RLT buffer and RNA was extracted with DNase-treated RNeasy Micro or Mini kits, depending on cell number. Each cell subset was processed separately to prevent cross-contamination, with patient and healthy donor samples processed together. The immunoSEQ multiplex PCR was used to amplify TCRB sequences from cDNA, generating 87-bp fragments that spanned the CDR3 region. Amplicons were sequenced on the Illumina HiSeq platform. The original methods were these. PCR bias was corrected computationally using synthetic template baselines, and reads within Hamming distance 2 were collapsed, with unmergeable singletons discarded. Reads were aligned against IMGT to assign V, D and J genes, CDR3 length and insertions or deletions at six rearrangement sites. Within each subset, clonotype counts were normalized to sorted cell number, after which true diversity and Gini coefficients were computed with the tcR R package. The overlap coefficient, calculated on TCRB nucleotide sequences, was used to measure repertoire sharing. The immuneACCESS repertoire file appears here via TCRdb, limited to in-frame rearrangements. These files lack a portion of the clones; in checked studies, under half of the deficit traces to unresolved V genes, and the cause of the others is not known. V and J calls plus clone size are reproduced from that table; the DNA served to infer D and trimming. A total of approximately 150,000 clones appear in this sample, approximately 13% of them only once. Clones ranked in the top ten supply roughly 1.4% of the sample.

Each donor gave one peripheral blood draw, approximately 0.11 L on average, collected into heparinised tubes. Naive, central memory, regulatory and stem cell-like memory CD4+ T cells were sorted on a BD FACSAria II using a panel including CD45RO, CCR7, CD25, CD127, CD95 and CD27. All sorted populations exceeded 95% purity. PBMCs were isolated right away by Lymphoprep density gradient centrifugation and were stained directly, without culture. So that batch effects would be minimized, each experiment stained and sorted samples in pairs, pairing one healthy donor with one patient. V loses 6 bases, J loses 0 bases, and the germline ends lie 3 bases apart. The CDR3 contains 13 residues, cysteine and phenylalanine counted. Only the CDR3 DNA is retained, 39 bases long and in frame from the first base. CDR1 and CDR2 (LNHNV, YYDKDF) derive from the germline V gene (reference sequence).

The TCR originated in a young man with type 1 diabetes. Recombination linked TRBV15 to TRBJ1-6, with the D segment identity uncertain. Sequencing was performed on central memory CD4+ T cells from blood. The nucleotide sequence reads as follows: TGTGCCACCAGAACCTCCTATAATTCACCCCTCCACTTT. The resulting protein is CATRTSYNSPLHF.